What follows are 17 T cell receptor beta chains derived from one specimen sequenced in a study of metastatic and nonmetastatic thyroid tumors. MiXCR was used by TCRdb to re-call the PCR reads. The table lists around 20,000 clones, under 35% of them singletons. Patients underwent thyroid surgery, and none had received any treatment before it. The specimen sequenced was blood. All receptors come from a female donor with papillary thyroid cancer or a benign thyroid nodule (not recorded which). Some clones in this sample may be carry-over from other donors' samples.

This clone appeared many times. This may arise from a read error, as a much more abundant clone is one base away. The chain links TRBV6-1 to TRBJ1-4; no clear D. The CDR3 totals 10 residues. From germline, CDR1 is MNHNS and CDR2 SASEGT. With 1 base removed from V and 12 bases from J, the gap between germline ends came to 3 bases. The CDR3 nucleotides are TGTGCCAGCAGTGAAGAAGAACTGTTTTTT. Translation: CASSEEELFF.

Sample share makes this clone medium-sized. The rearrangement joins TRBV6-5 to TRBJ2-7; possibly TRBD1 or TRBD2 for D (5 bases each). Germline CDR1 and CDR2: MNHEY and SVGAGI. CDR3 length: 15 amino acids. With 2 bases removed from V and 4 bases from J, the gap between germline ends came to 15 bases. The CDR3 reads CASSYRGDVGYEQYF. CDR3 in DNA: TGTGCCAGCAGTTACAGGGGAGACGTGGGGTACGAGCAGTACTTC.

This clone was recorded a few times. V is TRBV20-1 and J is TRBJ2-1; 9 bases map to TRBD2. Unmatched junction bases numbered 8, after V lost 5 bases and J lost 0 bases. The CDR3 has 16 residues. Germline V gives CDR1 DFQATT, CDR2 SNEGSKA (reference sequence). The CDR3 is CSAQTRGGGSYNEQFF. In nucleotides, the CDR3 is TGCAGTGCTCAGACTCGCGGGGGGGGCTCCTACAATGAGCAGTTCTTC.

The chain has TRBV11-1 and TRBJ2-1; D might be TRBD2 (6 bases). The V and J ends lost 5 bases and 6 bases respectively, with 20 bases between them. CDR3 size: 16 residues. Looked up from germline, CDR1 is SGHAT and CDR2 is FQDESV (reference sequence). The CDR3 coding sequence is TGTGCCAGCAGCGGTTTTGGGCGGGGTAGTATCAATGAGCAGTTCTTC. Translated: CASSGFGRGSINEQFF. Filled out from reference TRBV11-1 and TRBJ2-1, the complete variable domain reads EAEVAQSPRYKITEKSQAVAFWCDPISGHATLYWYRQILGQGPELLVQFQDESVVDDSQLPKDRFSAERLKGVDSTLKIQPAELGDSAMYLCASSGFGRGSINEQFFGPGTRLTVL.

Concerning this clone: This may stem from a read error, because a much larger clone lies one nucleotide away. The rearrangement links TRBV9 to TRBJ2-6; D is possibly TRBD1 or TRBD2 (5 bases each). V lost 4 bases to trimming and J lost 0 bases, with 14 bases between them. The CDR3 consists of 17 residues. Germline CDR1 SGDLS, CDR2 YYNGEE. Written as DNA, the CDR3 is TGTGCCAGCAGCCCCAGGTGGGACCGCTCTGGGGCCAACGTCCTGACTTTC. Protein sequence: CASSPRWDRSGANVLTF.

In its sample, this clone is medium-sized. The J gene is TRBJ1-6, the V gene TRBV27, with 8 bases identical to TRBD1. After removal of 0 bases from V and 8 bases from J, the junction contained 3 bases not matched to a gene. Germline CDR1 is MNHEY and CDR2 is SMNVEV (reference sequence). This CDR3 is 15 amino acids long. DNA of the CDR3: TGTGCCAGCAGTTTATCGGACAGGGTCCATTCACCCCTCCACTTT. This sequence encodes CASSLSDRVHSPLHF.

This clone was detected a few times. Given the absence of the conserved phenylalanine or tryptophan at the CDR3 end, a read error is likely. The V call is TRBV27, the J call TRBJ1-1; 9 bases map to TRBD1. Unmatched junction bases numbered 6, after V lost 4 bases and J lost 3 bases. Germline lookup yields CDR1 MNHEY and CDR2 SMNVEV (reference sequence). This CDR3 is built from 15 residues. The CDR3 is CASSSGTGGDTEAFL. CDR3 DNA sequence: TGTGCCAGCAGTTCCGGTACAGGGGGCGACACTGAAGCTTTCCTT.

The genes are TRBV7-3 and TRBJ2-1, with a possible D match to TRBD2 (6 bases). Germline V lookup: CDR1 SGHTA, CDR2 FQGTGA. Trimming pared 6 bases from V and 6 bases from J, leaving 18 bases between. The CDR3 is 15 amino acids. CDR3 sequence: CASRRTGGVGNEQFF. CDR3 nucleotide sequence: TGTGCCAGCAGGCGGACTGGCGGGGTGGGCAATGAGCAGTTCTTC.

The chain carries TRBV12-3 or TRBV12-4 and TRBJ2-5; TRBD1 or TRBD2 may be the D gene (6 bases each). The V end was cut by 6 bases, the J end by 8 bases, with 19 bases between. The CDR3 consists of 14 residues. CDR3 region: CASSPRGLWDTQYF. For the CDR3, the DNA is TGTGCCAGCAGCCCACGGGGGCTCTGGGATACCCAGTACTTC.

The chain carries TRBV6-1 and TRBJ2-4; 8 bases align to TRBD2. CDR3 length equals 16 residues. CDR1 is MNHNS and CDR2 is SASEGT in the germline V gene. Unmatched junction bases numbered 14, after V lost 5 bases and J lost 8 bases. DNA of the CDR3: TGTGCCAGCAGTCCGCCCGGGGGGGGCGAGAGGGACATTCAGTACTTC. Its translation: CASSPPGGGERDIQYF.

This clone was observed a few times. V gene TRBV19 combines with J gene TRBJ2-1, with 8 bases matching TRBD2. Unmatched junction bases numbered 11, after V lost 6 bases and J lost 7 bases. This CDR3 has 15 amino acids. Germline CDR1 LNHDA, CDR2 SQIVND (reference sequence). The DNA of the CDR3 is TGTGCCAGTAGAAATGGGATAGCGGGATATAATGAGCAGTTCTTC. This gives the protein CASRNGIAGYNEQFF.

Judged by abundance, this clone is medium-sized (0.01 to 0.1%). This chain joins TRBV6-1 and TRBJ1-1; a weak D match, TRBD1 (5 bases). Germline V gene lookup returns CDR1 MNHNS and CDR2 SASEGT. This CDR3 has 12 residues. Between the trimmed V and J ends, which lost 11 bases and 4 bases, there was a span of 14 bases. The CDR3 coding sequence is TGTGCCTCGTCGTTGAGGGGCACTGAAGCTTTCTTT. Encoded protein: CASSLRGTEAFF.

This clone has only a few counts. The chain employs TRBV7-9 and TRBJ2-7; D gene ambiguous. The length of the CDR3 is 14 residues. V lost 1 base, J lost 1 base, and 8 bases lay in between. Germline-derived CDR1 and CDR2 are SEHNR and FQNEAQ (reference sequence). CDR3 in amino acids: CASSLVGESYEQYF. The CDR3 DNA reads as TGTGCCAGCAGCTTAGTGGGCGAATCCTACGAGCAGTACTTC.

Notes on this clone: A much larger clone lies a single base off, so this may be a read error. Here the CDR3 omits its conserved ending phenylalanine or tryptophan, so a read error is the likely source. The identical CDR3 is also encoded by other nucleotide sequences in the sample. The chain carries TRBV12-3 or TRBV12-4 and TRBJ1-2, with a tentative D call TRBD1 (5 bases). CDR3 length: 15 amino acids. Trimming stripped 1 base from V and 8 bases from J, with 17 bases between. CDR3 DNA: TGTGCCAGCAGTTTAGAATTAGGAAGGGGATCCGGCTACACCCTC. It codes for CASSLELGRGSGYTL.

A remark on this clone: A much larger clonotype is one base distant, so this may be a read error. The missing conserved phenylalanine or tryptophan at the end of this CDR3 makes a read error likely. The V and J genes are TRBV3-1 and TRBJ1-2; D is ambiguous. CDR3 length: 13 amino acids. Trimming left V 7 bases short and J 8 bases short, with 17 bases between. The germline V gene encodes CDR1 LGHDT and CDR2 YNNKEL (reference sequence). DNA for the CDR3: TGTGCCAGCAACCTTCGACAAGGCGCCGGCTACACCCTC. Amino acid sequence: CASNLRQGAGYTL.

The CDR3 DNA reads TGCAGTGCCAGGGACAGAACGAACACTGAAGCTTTCTTT. This encodes CSARDRTNTEAFF. The rearrangement joins TRBV20-1 to TRBJ1-1; 7 nucleotides agree with TRBD1. CDR1 is DFQATT and CDR2 is SNEGSKA in the germline V gene (reference sequence). Trimming at V came to 6 bases and at J to 1 base, leaving 5 bases not matched to a gene. The CDR3 spans 13 residues.

This clone has ten or more counts. This specimen includes other DNA sequences encoding the same CDR3. The chain combines TRBV20-1 with TRBJ2-4, with D tentatively TRBD1 (5 bases). V was shortened by 2 bases and J by 3 bases, with 17 bases between the two germline ends. The CDR3 has 16 amino acids. Germline loops: CDR1 DFQATT, CDR2 SNEGSKA (reference sequence). Here the CDR3 reads CSARRDSLRGKNIQYF. The CDR3 DNA sequence: TGCAGTGCTAGAAGAGACAGCCTCCGCGGCAAAAACATTCAGTACTTC.